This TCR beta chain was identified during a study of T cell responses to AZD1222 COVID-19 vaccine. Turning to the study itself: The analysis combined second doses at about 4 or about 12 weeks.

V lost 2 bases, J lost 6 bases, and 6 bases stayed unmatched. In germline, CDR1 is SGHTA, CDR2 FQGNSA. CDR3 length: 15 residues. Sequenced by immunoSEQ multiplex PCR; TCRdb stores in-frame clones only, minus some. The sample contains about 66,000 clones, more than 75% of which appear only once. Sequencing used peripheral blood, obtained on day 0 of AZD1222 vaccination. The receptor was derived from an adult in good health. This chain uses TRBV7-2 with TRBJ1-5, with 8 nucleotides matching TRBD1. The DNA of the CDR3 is TGTGCCAGCAGCTTATCACGGGACAGGAGTCAGCCCCAGCATTTT. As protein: CASSLSRDRSQPQHF.